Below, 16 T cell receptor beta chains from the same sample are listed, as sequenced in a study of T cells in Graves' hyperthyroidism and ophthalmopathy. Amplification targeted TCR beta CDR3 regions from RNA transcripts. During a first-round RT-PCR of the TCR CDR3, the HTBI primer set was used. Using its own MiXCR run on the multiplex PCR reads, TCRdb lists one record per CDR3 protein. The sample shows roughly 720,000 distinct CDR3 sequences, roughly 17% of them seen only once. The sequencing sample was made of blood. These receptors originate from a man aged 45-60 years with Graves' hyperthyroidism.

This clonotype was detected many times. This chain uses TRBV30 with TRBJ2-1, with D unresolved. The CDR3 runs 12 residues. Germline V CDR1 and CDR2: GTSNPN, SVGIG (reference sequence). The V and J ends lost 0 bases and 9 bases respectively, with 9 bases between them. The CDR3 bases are TGTGCCTGGAGTGTAGCCCGACTTGAGCAGTTCTTC. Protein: CAWSVARLEQFF.

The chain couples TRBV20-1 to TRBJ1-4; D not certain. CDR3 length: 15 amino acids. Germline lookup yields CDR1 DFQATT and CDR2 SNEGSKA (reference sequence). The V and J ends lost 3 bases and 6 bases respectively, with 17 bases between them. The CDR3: CSASFLGRGDEKLFF. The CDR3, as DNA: TGCAGTGCTAGTTTCTTGGGCCGCGGCGATGAAAAACTGTTTTTT.

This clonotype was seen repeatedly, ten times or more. CDR3 coding DNA: TGTGCCAGCAGAGTCACGGGGGGGAGTTCACGCGGGGAGCTGTTTTTT. As protein: CASRVTGGSSRGELFF. The V call is TRBV11-2, the J call TRBJ2-2, with 8 nucleotides matching TRBD2. Germline V lookup: CDR1 SGHAT, CDR2 FQNNGV. The CDR3 consists of 16 residues. The V gene end was trimmed by 6 bases and the J gene end by 7 bases; junction bases not matched to a gene: 13.

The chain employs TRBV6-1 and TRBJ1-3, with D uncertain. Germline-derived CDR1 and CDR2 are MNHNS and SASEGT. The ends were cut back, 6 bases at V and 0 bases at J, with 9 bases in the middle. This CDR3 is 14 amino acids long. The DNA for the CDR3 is TGTGCCAGCAGGAAGTCGAGCTCTGGAAACACCATATATTTT. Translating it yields CASRKSSSGNTIYF.

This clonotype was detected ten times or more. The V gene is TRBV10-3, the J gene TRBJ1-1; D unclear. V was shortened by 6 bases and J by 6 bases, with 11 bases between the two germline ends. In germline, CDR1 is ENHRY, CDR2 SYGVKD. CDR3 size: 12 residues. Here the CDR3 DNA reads TGTGCCATCAGCCCAGTTATCCCTGAAGCTTTCTTT. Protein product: CAISPVIPEAFF.

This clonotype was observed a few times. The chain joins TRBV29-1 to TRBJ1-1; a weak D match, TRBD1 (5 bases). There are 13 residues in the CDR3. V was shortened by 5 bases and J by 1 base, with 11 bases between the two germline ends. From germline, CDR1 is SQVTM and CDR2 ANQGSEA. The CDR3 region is CSVLGTANTEAFF. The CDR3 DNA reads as TGCAGCGTTCTAGGGACGGCGAACACTGAAGCTTTCTTT.

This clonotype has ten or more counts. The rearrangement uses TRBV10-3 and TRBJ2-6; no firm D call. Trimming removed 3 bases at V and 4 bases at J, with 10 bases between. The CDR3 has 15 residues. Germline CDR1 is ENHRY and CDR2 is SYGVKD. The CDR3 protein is CAISEWVSGANVLTF. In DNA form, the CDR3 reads TGTGCCATCAGTGAATGGGTTTCAGGGGCCAACGTCCTGACTTTC.

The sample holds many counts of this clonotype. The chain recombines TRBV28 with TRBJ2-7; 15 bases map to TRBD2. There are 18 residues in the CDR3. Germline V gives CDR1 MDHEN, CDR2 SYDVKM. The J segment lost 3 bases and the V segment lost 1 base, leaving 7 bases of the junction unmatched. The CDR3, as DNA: TGTGCCAGCAGTTTATCGGGACTAGCGGGAGGATCCCGCTACGAGCAGTACTTC. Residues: CASSLSGLAGGSRYEQYF.

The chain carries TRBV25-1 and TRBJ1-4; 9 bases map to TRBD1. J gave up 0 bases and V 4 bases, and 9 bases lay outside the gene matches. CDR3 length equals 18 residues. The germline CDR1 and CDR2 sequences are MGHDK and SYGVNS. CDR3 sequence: CASSVSPGQGATNEKLFF. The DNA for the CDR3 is TGTGCCAGCAGTGTAAGCCCGGGACAGGGAGCAACTAATGAAAAACTGTTTTTT.

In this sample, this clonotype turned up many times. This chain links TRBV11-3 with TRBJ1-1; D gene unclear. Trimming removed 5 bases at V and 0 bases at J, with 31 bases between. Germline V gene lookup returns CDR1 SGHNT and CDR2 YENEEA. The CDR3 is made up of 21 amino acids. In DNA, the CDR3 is TGTGCCAGCAGCATCATGCAGATCAGTGGGCAGACCAGACGAGTGAACACTGAAGCTTTCTTT. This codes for CASSIMQISGQTRRVNTEAFF.

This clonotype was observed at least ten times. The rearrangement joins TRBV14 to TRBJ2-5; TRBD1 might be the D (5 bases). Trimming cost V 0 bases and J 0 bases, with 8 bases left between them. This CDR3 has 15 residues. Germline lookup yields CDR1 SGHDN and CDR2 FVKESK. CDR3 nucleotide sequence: TGTGCCAGCAGCCAAGAAACGGACAACCAAGAGACCCAGTACTTC. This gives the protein CASSQETDNQETQYF.

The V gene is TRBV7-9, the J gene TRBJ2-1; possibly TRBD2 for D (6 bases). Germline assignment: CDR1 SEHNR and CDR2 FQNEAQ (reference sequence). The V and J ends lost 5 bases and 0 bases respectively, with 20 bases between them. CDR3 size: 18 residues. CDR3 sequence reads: CASSRGGEVGGSYNEQFF. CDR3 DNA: TGTGCCAGCAGCCGAGGAGGTGAGGTCGGGGGCTCCTACAATGAGCAGTTCTTC.

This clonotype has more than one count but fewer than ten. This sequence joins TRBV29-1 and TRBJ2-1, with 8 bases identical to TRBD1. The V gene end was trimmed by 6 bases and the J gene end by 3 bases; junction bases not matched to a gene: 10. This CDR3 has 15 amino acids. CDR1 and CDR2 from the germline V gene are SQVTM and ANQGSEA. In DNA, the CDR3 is TGCAGCGTCGGATCCCGGGACAGGAGCTACAATGAGCAGTTCTTC. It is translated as CSVGSRDRSYNEQFF.

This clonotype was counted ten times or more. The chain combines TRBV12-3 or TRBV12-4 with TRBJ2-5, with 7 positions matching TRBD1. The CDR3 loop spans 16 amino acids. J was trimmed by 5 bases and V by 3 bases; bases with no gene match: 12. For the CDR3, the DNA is TGTGCCAGCAGTTTCGGCGGGCCAGGGACAGTCGAGACCCAGTACTTC. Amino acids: CASSFGGPGTVETQYF.

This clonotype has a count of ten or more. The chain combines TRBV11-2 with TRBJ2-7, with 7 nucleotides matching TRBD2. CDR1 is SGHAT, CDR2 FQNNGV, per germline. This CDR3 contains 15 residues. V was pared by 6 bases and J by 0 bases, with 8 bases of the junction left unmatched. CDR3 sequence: CASRLQAGPSYEQYF. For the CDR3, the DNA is TGTGCCAGCAGGTTACAAGCGGGGCCCTCCTACGAGCAGTACTTC.

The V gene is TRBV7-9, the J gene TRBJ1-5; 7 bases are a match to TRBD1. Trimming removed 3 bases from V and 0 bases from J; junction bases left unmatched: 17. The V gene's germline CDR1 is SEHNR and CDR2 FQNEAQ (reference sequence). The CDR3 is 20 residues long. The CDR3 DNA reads TGTGCCAGCAGCTTGGGGAAGCCGGGACAGAATCGTCATAGCAATCAGCCCCAGCATTTT. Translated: CASSLGKPGQNRHSNQPQHF.